These 4 T cell receptor beta chains came from one sample sequenced in a study of blood T cell repertoires in COVID-19. The method was immunoSEQ multiplex PCR; TCRdb's version includes in-frame clones alone and lacks a portion of them. The sample lists around 89,000 clones, 89% occurring once. Source material: peripheral blood. All receptors derive from a man in his forties or fifties with acute or convalescent COVID-19.

The chain couples TRBV7-9 to TRBJ1-6; 7 bases are shared with TRBD1. Germline lookup yields CDR1 SEHNR and CDR2 FQNEAQ (reference sequence). The CDR3 totals 16 residues. V dropped 5 bases and J dropped 7; count of bases not matched to a gene: 11. The CDR3 DNA sequence: TGTGCCAGCAGCAGGGACAGCACGAATAACAATTCACCCCTCCACTTT. Residues: CASSRDSTNNNSPLHF.

The chain combines TRBV18 with TRBJ1-1; TRBD1 is a possible D gene (5 bases). The V end lost 0 bases, the J end lost 11 bases, and 22 bases lay between the germline ends. The CDR3 is 16 amino acids. Germline V lookup: CDR1 KGHSH, CDR2 LQKENI. The CDR3 protein is CASSPPIGRGSTGAFF. The CDR3 region has the DNA TGTGCCAGCTCACCACCTATCGGTAGGGGATCTACTGGCGCTTTCTTT. The whole variable domain, remainder taken from reference TRBV18 and TRBJ1-1, is NAGVMQNPRHLVRRRGQEARLRCSPMKGHSHVYWYRQLPEEGLKFMVYLQKENIIDESGMPKERFSAEFPKEGPSILRIQQVVRGDSAAYFCASSPPIGRGSTGAFFGQGTRLTVV.

The CDR3 reads CASSTNTGELFF. For the CDR3, the DNA is TGTGCCAGCTCGACAAACACCGGGGAGCTGTTTTTT. The chain combines TRBV18 with TRBJ2-2, with unresolved D. V dropped 6 bases and J dropped 2 bases, with 4 bases sitting between them. The germline gives CDR1 KGHSH, CDR2 LQKENI. This CDR3 is 12 amino acids long. Filled out from reference TRBV18 and TRBJ2-2, the complete variable domain reads NAGVMQNPRHLVRRRGQEARLRCSPMKGHSHVYWYRQLPEEGLKFMVYLQKENIIDESGMPKERFSAEFPKEGPSILRIQQVVRGDSAAYFCASSTNTGELFFGEGSRLTVL.

CDR3 nucleotides: TGTGCCAGCACGACTAGCGGGTATTCCTACAATGAGCAGTTCTTC. Translating it yields CASTTSGYSYNEQFF. The chain uses TRBV5-8 and TRBJ2-1; 10 positions match TRBD2. This CDR3 spans 15 amino acids. V dropped 6 bases and J dropped 1; count of bases not matched to a gene: 4. Germline loops: CDR1 SGHTS, CDR2 YDEGEE.